This entry concerns a single T cell receptor beta chain. Using immunoSEQ multiplex PCR, the repertoire was profiled, and TCRdb retains in-frame clones only, with some absent. Of approximately 120,000 clones in the sample, approximately 86% were seen once. The data stem from a study of blood T cell repertoires in COVID-19. Trimming cost V 0 bases and J 5 bases, with 20 bases left between them. Germline assignment: CDR1 SGHRS and CDR2 YFSETQ. The CDR3 is made up of 17 amino acids. This TCR derives from a woman between 50 and 59 years old who had recovered from COVID-19. The sample comprised peripheral blood. The genes are TRBV5-1 and TRBJ1-2; D call uncertain. The CDR3 sequence: CASSLVEGAYHPYGYTF. The CDR3, as DNA: TGCGCCAGCAGCTTGGTAGAGGGCGCGTATCACCCTTATGGCTACACCTTC.